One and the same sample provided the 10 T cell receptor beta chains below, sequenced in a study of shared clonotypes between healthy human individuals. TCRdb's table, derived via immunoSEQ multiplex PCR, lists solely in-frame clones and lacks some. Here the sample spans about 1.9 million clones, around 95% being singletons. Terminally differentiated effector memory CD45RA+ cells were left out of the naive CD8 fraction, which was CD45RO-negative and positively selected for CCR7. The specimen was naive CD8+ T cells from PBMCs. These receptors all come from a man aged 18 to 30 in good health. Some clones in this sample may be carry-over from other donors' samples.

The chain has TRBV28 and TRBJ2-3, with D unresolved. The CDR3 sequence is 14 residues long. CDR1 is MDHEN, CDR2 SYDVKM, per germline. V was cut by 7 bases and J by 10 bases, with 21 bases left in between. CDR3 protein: CASKDDIPSKAQYF. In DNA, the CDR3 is TGTGCCAGCAAGGACGATATCCCCTCAAAAGCGCAGTATTTT.

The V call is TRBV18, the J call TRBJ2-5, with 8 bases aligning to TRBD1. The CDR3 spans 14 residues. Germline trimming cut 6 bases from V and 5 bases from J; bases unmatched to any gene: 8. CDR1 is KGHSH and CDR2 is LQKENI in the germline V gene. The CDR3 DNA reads TGTGCCAGCTCGCCCCAGGGGGCGCGGGAGACCCAGTACTTC. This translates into CASSPQGARETQYF.

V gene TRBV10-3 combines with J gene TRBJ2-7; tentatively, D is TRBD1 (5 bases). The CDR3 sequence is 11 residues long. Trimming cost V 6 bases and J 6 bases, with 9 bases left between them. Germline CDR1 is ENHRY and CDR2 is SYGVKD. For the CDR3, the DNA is TGTGCCATCAGACAGGCTGGCGAGCAGTACTTC. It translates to CAIRQAGEQYF.

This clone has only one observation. Here the CDR3 DNA reads TGTGCCAGCAGCGGGACAAGGGGGAAAGTTCAGTCCTACGAGCAGTACTTC. Protein: CASSGTRGKVQSYEQYF. V is TRBV4-2 and J is TRBJ2-7; possible D gene TRBD1, 6 bases. V dropped 5 bases and J dropped 1 base, with 21 bases sitting between them. CDR3 length: 17 residues. Germline CDR1 and CDR2: LGHNA and YNFKEQ.

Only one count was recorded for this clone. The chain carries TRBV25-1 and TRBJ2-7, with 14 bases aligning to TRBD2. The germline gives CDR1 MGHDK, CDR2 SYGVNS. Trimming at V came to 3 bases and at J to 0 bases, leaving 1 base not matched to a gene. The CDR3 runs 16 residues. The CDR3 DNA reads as TGTGCCAGCAGTGACGGACTAGCGGGAGGCTCCTACGAGCAGTACTTC. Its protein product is CASSDGLAGGSYEQYF.

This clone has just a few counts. Here the CDR3 DNA reads TGCGCCAGCAGCCCAGAGGGGATAGGACTGTTTTTT. Translated, it gives CASSPEGIGLFF. The chain employs TRBV4-1 and TRBJ1-4; possible D gene TRBD1, 5 bases. The CDR3 loop spans 12 amino acids. Germline CDR1 MGHRA, CDR2 YSYEKL. Trimming left V 4 bases short and J 13 bases short, with 13 bases between.

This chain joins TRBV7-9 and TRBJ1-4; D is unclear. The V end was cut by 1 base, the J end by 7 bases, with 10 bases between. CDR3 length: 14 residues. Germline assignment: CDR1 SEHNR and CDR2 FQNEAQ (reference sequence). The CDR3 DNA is TGTGCCAGCAGCTTAGGGGGAGGGCGTGAAAAACTGTTTTTT. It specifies CASSLGGGREKLFF.

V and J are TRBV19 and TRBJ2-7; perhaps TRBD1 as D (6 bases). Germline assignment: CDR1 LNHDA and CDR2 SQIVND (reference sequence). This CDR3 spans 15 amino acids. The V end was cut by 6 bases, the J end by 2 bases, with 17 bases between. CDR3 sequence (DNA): TGTGCCAGTAGGGATATATGGACAGCCACCTACGAGCAGTACTTC. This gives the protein CASRDIWTATYEQYF.

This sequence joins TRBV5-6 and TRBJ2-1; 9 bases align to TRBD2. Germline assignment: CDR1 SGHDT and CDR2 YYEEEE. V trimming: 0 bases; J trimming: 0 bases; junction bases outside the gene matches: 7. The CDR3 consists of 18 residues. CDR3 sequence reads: CASSLVAGGISSYNEQFF. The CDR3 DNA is TGTGCCAGCAGCTTGGTCGCGGGAGGGATCAGCTCCTACAATGAGCAGTTCTTC.

CDR3 bases: TGTGCCAGCAGCGTAGATCCGGGGGTCTCAGAGACCCAGTACTTC. Its protein is CASSVDPGVSETQYF. The rearrangement joins TRBV9 to TRBJ2-5, with D perhaps TRBD2 (6 bases). CDR1 is SGDLS, CDR2 YYNGEE, per germline. Trimming shortened V by 0 bases and J by 4 bases, and 13 bases separated the two germline ends. This CDR3 region has 15 residues. Looking up the rest from reference TRBV9 and TRBJ2-5 gives the full variable domain: DSGVTQTPKHLITATGQRVTLRCSPRSGDLSVYWYQQSLDQGLQFLIQYYNGEERAKGNILERFSAQQFPDLHSELNLSSLELGDSALYFCASSVDPGVSETQYFGPGTRLLVL.